These 32 T cell receptor beta chains share one sample of origin, sequenced in a study of T cells in Graves' hyperthyroidism and ophthalmopathy. TCR beta CDR3 region amplification was performed from RNA transcripts. Primed by the HTBI set, a first-round RT-PCR was run on the TCR CDR3. TCRdb reprocessed the multiplex PCR reads with MiXCR, giving one entry per CDR3 protein. The table lists fewer than 750,000 distinct CDR3 sequences, roughly 50% of them singletons. Input material: peripheral blood or thyroid tissue (not recorded which). These receptor sequences come from a woman in her late teens or twenties with Graves' hyperthyroidism.

This clonotype was counted at least ten times. The chain has TRBV20-1 and TRBJ2-2; D ambiguous. The CDR3 is 14 amino acids. The germline V gene encodes CDR1 DFQATT and CDR2 SNEGSKA (reference sequence). V lost 0 bases to trimming and J lost 6 bases, with 11 bases between them. In nucleotides, the CDR3 is TGCAGTGCTAGAGATCCCACTGGGGCCGGGGAGCTGTTTTTT. This encodes CSARDPTGAGELFF.

The V gene is TRBV4-3, the J gene TRBJ1-1, with D possibly matching TRBD1 (6 bases). Trimming cost V 4 bases and J 11 bases, with 26 bases left between them. Germline CDR1 and CDR2: LGHNA and YSLEER. The CDR3 sequence is 16 residues long. The CDR3 region is CASSRGFTGTLPFAFF. In DNA form, the CDR3 reads TGCGCCAGCAGCCGAGGTTTCACCGGGACACTCCCGTTCGCTTTCTTT.

The sample holds a few counts of this clonotype. The chain combines TRBV6-5 with TRBJ2-2; 10 bases match TRBD2. V lost 2 bases to trimming and J lost 0 bases; unmatched junction nucleotides: 3. The CDR3 totals 17 residues. Germline-derived CDR1 and CDR2 are MNHEY and SVGAGI. The CDR3 bases are TGTGCCAGCAGTTACAGCCTAGCGGGAGCGAACACCGGGGAGCTGTTTTTT. Residues: CASSYSLAGANTGELFF.

The J gene is TRBJ2-5, the V gene TRBV7-9; TRBD2 matches at 9 bases. Losses at the gene ends were 5 bases for V and 2 bases for J; bases not matched to a gene: 12. The CDR3 has 17 residues. Germline values: CDR1 SEHNR, CDR2 FQNEAQ (reference sequence). The CDR3 here is CASSPLGRLAGQETQYF. The CDR3 DNA is TGTGCCAGCAGCCCCTTGGGACGGCTAGCGGGACAAGAGACCCAGTACTTC.

The chain has TRBV10-3 and TRBJ2-7; 11 nucleotides match TRBD1. J gave up 3 bases and V 11 bases, and 9 bases lay outside the gene matches. The V gene's germline CDR1 is ENHRY and CDR2 SYGVKD. This CDR3 has 14 amino acids. CDR3 sequence (DNA): TGTGCCGGCAGTGCCGGGACAGGGGGCTACGAGCAGTACTTC. Its protein product is CAGSAGTGGYEQYF.

The chain couples TRBV7-8 to TRBJ1-2; 7 bases fit TRBD1. The ends lost 5 bases at V and 8 bases at J; junction bases unmatched: 8. Germline V gene lookup returns CDR1 SGHVS and CDR2 FQNEAQ. The CDR3 spans 13 residues. As DNA, the CDR3 is TGTGCCAGCAGCCCAAAGAGGGGGCAAGGCTACACCTTC. This gives the protein CASSPKRGQGYTF. Combining the CDR3 with reference TRBV7-8 and TRBJ1-2 gives the whole variable domain GAGVSQSPRYKVAKRGQDVALRCDPISGHVSLFWYQQALGQGPEFLTYFQNEAQLDKSGLPSDRFFAERPEGSVSTLKIQRTQQEDSAVYLCASSPKRGQGYTFGSGTRLTVV.

This clonotype was observed at least ten times. This chain uses TRBV2 with TRBJ1-3; D is ambiguous. Germline CDR1 reads SNHLY; CDR2 reads FYNNEI. Trimming removed 10 bases at V and 0 bases at J, with 10 bases between. This CDR3 contains 13 residues. CDR3 nucleotide sequence: TGTGCCATCGAGGGAGTCTCTGGAAACACCATATATTTT. Amino acids: CAIEGVSGNTIYF.

This clonotype was found many times. This sequence joins TRBV7-3 and TRBJ2-5; D is perhaps TRBD1 (5 bases). This CDR3 has 13 residues. The V end was cut by 3 bases, the J end by 5 bases, with 10 bases between. The V gene's germline CDR1 is SGHTA and CDR2 FQGTGA. CDR3 protein: CASSLTVTETQYF. The CDR3 nucleotides read TGTGCCAGCAGCTTGACAGTTACGGAGACCCAGTACTTC. Full variable domain (outside the CDR3, taken from reference TRBV7-3 and TRBJ2-5): GAGVSQTPSNKVTEKGKYVELRCDPISGHTALYWYRQSLGQGPEFLIYFQGTGAADDSGLPNDRFFAVRPEGSVSTLKIQRTERGDSAVYLCASSLTVTETQYFGPGTRLLVL.

This clonotype was seen ten or more times. The chain has TRBV5-1 and TRBJ2-7, with D perhaps TRBD1 or TRBD2 (5 bases each). V was cut by 4 bases and J by 6 bases, with 17 bases left in between. Germline V gene data show CDR1 as SGHRS and CDR2 as YFSETQ. The CDR3 runs to 14 residues. CDR3 DNA: TGCGCCAGCAGCGCAACCCAGGGACGTTCCGAGCAGTACTTC. Translated, it gives CASSATQGRSEQYF.

The V gene is TRBV9, the J gene TRBJ2-7; 7 nucleotides align to TRBD1. Per the germline V gene, CDR1 is SGDLS and CDR2 is YYNGEE. The length of the CDR3 is 16 residues. Losses at the gene ends were 0 bases for V and 5 bases for J; bases not matched to a gene: 11. The CDR3 loop reads CASSVGSGQSKNEQYF. DNA of the CDR3: TGTGCCAGCAGCGTAGGCTCGGGACAGTCCAAGAACGAGCAGTACTTC.

The rearrangement uses TRBV5-1 and TRBJ1-3; D might be TRBD1 (6 bases). Trimming left V 4 bases short and J 7 bases short, with 15 bases between. Germline assignment: CDR1 SGHRS and CDR2 YFSETQ. The CDR3 consists of 14 residues. CDR3 protein: CASSPDPRGNTIYF. Written as DNA, the CDR3 is TGCGCCAGCAGCCCAGACCCGAGGGGGAACACCATATATTTT.

V and J are TRBV4-1 and TRBJ1-6; 10 positions agree with TRBD1. The V segment lost 5 bases and the J segment 9 bases; nucleotides outside the gene matches: 4. The CDR3 consists of 14 residues. CDR1 is MGHRA and CDR2 is YSYEKL in the germline V gene. CDR3 coding DNA: TGCGCCAGCAGCGCCCGGGACAGGGGTTCACCCCTCCACTTT. Its protein product is CASSARDRGSPLHF.

This clonotype has just a few counts. The rearrangement uses TRBV29-1 and TRBJ2-5; 7 nucleotides align to TRBD1. This CDR3 is 12 amino acids long. With 8 bases clipped from V and 1 base from J, the junction kept 4 bases outside the gene matches. CDR1 SQVTM and CDR2 ANQGSEA come from the germline V gene. CDR3 nucleotides: TGCAGCAGTCGGGACAGCCAAGAGACCCAGTACTTC. It encodes CSSRDSQETQYF. The full variable domain, in which reference TRBV29-1 and TRBJ2-5 provide the parts outside the CDR3, is SAVISQKPSRDICQRGTSLTIQCQVDSQVTMMFWYRQQPGQSLTLIATANQGSEATYESGFVIDKFPISRPNLTFSTLTVSNMSPEDSSIYLCSSRDSQETQYFGPGTRLLVL.

The chain combines TRBV6-1 with TRBJ2-5, with D tentatively TRBD1 or TRBD2 (5 bases each). V dropped 6 bases and J dropped 10 bases, with 24 bases sitting between them. The CDR3 contains 15 residues. CDR1 is MNHNS and CDR2 is SASEGT in the germline V gene. CDR3 sequence (DNA): TGTGCCAGCAGCCTACAAGGGACCCAAAGGGGCGGCCAGTACTTC. It codes for CASSLQGTQRGGQYF.

The chain couples TRBV10-3 to TRBJ2-5; 7 nucleotides agree with TRBD1. Per germline, CDR1 ENHRY and CDR2 SYGVKD. The CDR3 totals 15 residues. With 1 base clipped from V and 0 bases from J, the junction kept 2 bases outside the gene matches. In nucleotides, the CDR3 is TGTGCCATCAGTGAGTGGGGACAGCACCAAGAGACCCAGTACTTC. Translated, it gives CAISEWGQHQETQYF.

A remark on this clonotype: The junction and the germline gene differ at one end; a read error may be behind it. The chain recombines TRBV10-3 with TRBJ1-1, with D maybe TRBD1 (6 bases). This CDR3 contains 14 residues. In germline, CDR1 is ENHRY, CDR2 SYGVKD. In nucleotides, the CDR3 is TGTGCCAGCAGTTCTACGGGCAGGGGCACTGAAGCTTTCTTT. Translation: CASSSTGRGTEAFF.

This sequence joins TRBV10-3 and TRBJ2-5; D may be TRBD2 (6 bases). V gave up 10 bases and J gave up 5 bases, with 17 bases separating them. This CDR3 is built from 13 residues. Germline V gene lookup returns CDR1 ENHRY and CDR2 SYGVKD. CDR3 nucleotide sequence: TGTGCCAGCACCCAGGCCGGAGGGGAGACCCAGTACTTC. It encodes CASTQAGGETQYF.

The chain joins TRBV7-6 to TRBJ1-3; D is ambiguous. The CDR3 loop spans 14 amino acids. V gave up 4 bases and J gave up 4 bases, with 11 bases separating them. Germline V lookup: CDR1 SGHVS, CDR2 FNYEAQ. The CDR3 coding sequence is TGTGCCAGCAGCTCGGGGAGAGGGGGAAACACCATATATTTT. It is translated as CASSSGRGGNTIYF.

This chain joins TRBV9 and TRBJ2-5, with 9 bases matching TRBD2. CDR1 is SGDLS and CDR2 is YYNGEE in the germline V gene. The CDR3 loop spans 14 amino acids. The CDR3 loop is CARAGREGRVTQYF. The CDR3 region has the DNA TGTGCTAGAGCTGGGCGGGAGGGCCGGGTGACCCAGTACTTC. Full variable domain (missing parts from reference TRBV9 and TRBJ2-5): DSGVTQTPKHLITATGQRVTLRCSPRSGDLSVYWYQQSLDQGLQFLIQYYNGEERAKGNILERFSAQQFPDLHSELNLSSLELGDSALYFCARAGREGRVTQYFGPGTRLLVL.

The chain has TRBV28 and TRBJ2-7, with D uncertain. Germline V gene sequence: CDR1 MDHEN, CDR2 SYDVKM. V lost 2 bases and J 6 bases, leaving 11 bases between the germline ends. This CDR3 spans 13 amino acids. CDR3 nucleotide sequence: TGTGCCAGCAGTTTAATCCCCCGCGGCGAGCAGTACTTC. Encoded protein: CASSLIPRGEQYF. Complete variable domain (other parts from reference TRBV28 and TRBJ2-7): DVKVTQSSRYLVKRTGEKVFLECVQDMDHENMFWYRQDPGLGLRLIYFSYDVKMKEKGDIPEGYSVSREKKERFSLILESASTNQTSMYLCASSLIPRGEQYFGPGTRLTVT.

With regard to this clonotype: This may come from a read error, since a much larger clone is one base off. The rearrangement links TRBV4-3 to TRBJ2-7; 7 nucleotides match TRBD1. V shed 1 base, J shed 2 bases, and the junction held 5 bases outside the gene matches. In germline, CDR1 is LGHNA, CDR2 YSLEER. CDR3 length: 15 amino acids. CDR3 coding DNA: TGCGCCAGCAGCCAAGCCGGGACAGACACCTACGAGCAGTACTTC. As protein: CASSQAGTDTYEQYF.

The sample holds many counts of this clonotype. The chain joins TRBV5-1 to TRBJ1-1; D is unclear. This CDR3 has 11 amino acids. Looked up from germline, CDR1 is SGHRS and CDR2 is YFSETQ. Trimming cost V 4 bases and J 2 bases, with 3 bases left between them. CDR3 nucleotides: TGCGCCAGCAGCGGTAACACTGAAGCTTTCTTT. Amino acid sequence: CASSGNTEAFF. The full variable domain, in which reference TRBV5-1 and TRBJ1-1 provide the parts outside the CDR3, is KAGVTQTPRYLIKTRGQQVTLSCSPISGHRSVSWYQQTPGQGLQFLFEYFSETQRNKGNFPGRFSGRQFSNSRSEMNVSTLELGDSALYLCASSGNTEAFFGQGTRLTVV.

The V call is TRBV7-6, the J call TRBJ1-4, with a possible D match to TRBD1 (6 bases). This CDR3 region has 15 residues. The germline gives CDR1 SGHVS, CDR2 FNYEAQ. Trimming pared 5 bases from V and 2 bases from J, leaving 12 bases between. CDR3 bases: TGTGCCAGCAGCAGGGGGGACGCGACTAATGAAAAACTGTTTTTT. Amino acid sequence: CASSRGDATNEKLFF.

This clonotype was seen a single time. Likely a read error: the CDR3 ends without its conserved phenylalanine or tryptophan. Because the CDR3's place on the DNA is in doubt, the DNA is left out and the CDR3 is given as listed by TCRdb. V gene TRBV7-2 combines with J gene TRBJ1-4; the table's D gene call, TRBD1, was not cross checked with the DNA. In germline, CDR1 is SGHTA, CDR2 FQGNSA. From its first to its last residue, the CDR3 has 11 amino acids. The CDR3 is CASSSDRSVNY.

This clonotype occurred many times. The chain joins TRBV11-2 to TRBJ2-7; the D is unclear. This CDR3 comprises 15 residues. V lost 5 bases to trimming and J lost 8 bases, with 22 bases between them. Germline V gene sequence: CDR1 SGHAT, CDR2 FQNNGV. The CDR3 bases are TGTGCCAGCAGCCCCAAGTTGGAGCCCCTCCAAAAGCAGTACTTC. Translation: CASSPKLEPLQKQYF.

The chain employs TRBV7-2 and TRBJ2-6; D tentatively reads TRBD1 or TRBD2 (5 bases each). V was pared by 5 bases and J by 4 bases, with 15 bases between. Germline values: CDR1 SGHTA, CDR2 FQGNSA. This CDR3 is built from 16 residues. The CDR3 sequence: CASSVEGQGGANVLTF. For the CDR3, the DNA is TGTGCCAGCAGCGTTGAGGGGCAGGGAGGGGCCAACGTCCTGACTTTC.

There are many counts of this clonotype. The chain has TRBV4-3 and TRBJ1-1; TRBD1 might be the D (5 bases). The V gene lost 1 base and the J gene lost 4 bases, with 10 bases spanning the gap. This CDR3 is 14 amino acids long. Germline loops: CDR1 LGHNA, CDR2 YSLEER. The CDR3 DNA is TGCGCCAGCAGCCAAGTGGGAAGGGGCACTGAAGCTTTCTTT. Translation gives CASSQVGRGTEAFF.

This clonotype has a count of ten or more. The chain employs TRBV4-3 and TRBJ2-7; 8 positions agree with TRBD2. Per the germline V gene, CDR1 is LGHNA and CDR2 is YSLEER. This CDR3 is built from 15 residues. The junction had 10 bases not matched to a gene; V was cut back by 4 bases and J by 5 bases. CDR3 in amino acids: CASSPTSGTIHEQYF. The CDR3 nucleotides read TGCGCCAGCAGCCCCACTAGCGGAACCATCCACGAGCAGTACTTC.

This clonotype was observed many times. J is TRBJ1-1 and V is TRBV2; TRBD1 is a possible D gene (5 bases). The CDR3 is 13 amino acids. Germline CDR1 SNHLY, CDR2 FYNNEI. Between the trimmed V and J ends, which lost 3 bases and 4 bases, there was a span of 9 bases. The CDR3 protein is CASSDREGTEAFF. The CDR3 region has the DNA TGTGCCAGCAGTGACAGGGAGGGCACTGAAGCTTTCTTT.

The chain combines TRBV29-1 with TRBJ1-2; D is uncertain. With 3 bases removed from V and 0 bases from J, the gap between germline ends came to 8 bases. The CDR3 runs 13 residues. CDR1 is SQVTM, CDR2 ANQGSEA, per germline. DNA of the CDR3: TGCAGCGTTGAGGGGAGCCCTAACTATGGCTACACCTTC. This sequence encodes CSVEGSPNYGYTF.

The sample holds many counts of this clonotype. DNA for the CDR3: TGTGCCAGCAAGAGAGACAGGGGAGAAGAAGCTTTCTTT. Encoded protein: CASKRDRGEEAFF. This chain connects TRBV6-5 to TRBJ1-1; 8 nucleotides align to TRBD1. CDR1 MNHEY and CDR2 SVGAGI come from the germline V gene. CDR3 size: 13 residues. V lost 7 bases and J lost 8; bases outside the gene matches: 9.

This rearrangement joins TRBV20-1 to TRBJ1-4; perhaps TRBD1 as D (6 bases). This CDR3 is built from 17 residues. V gave up 1 base and J gave up 1 base, with 16 bases separating them. Per germline, CDR1 DFQATT and CDR2 SNEGSKA (reference sequence). This chain's CDR3 is CSARGSPRGITNEKLFF. CDR3 in DNA: TGCAGTGCTAGAGGCTCCCCCAGGGGCATAACTAATGAAAAACTGTTTTTT.